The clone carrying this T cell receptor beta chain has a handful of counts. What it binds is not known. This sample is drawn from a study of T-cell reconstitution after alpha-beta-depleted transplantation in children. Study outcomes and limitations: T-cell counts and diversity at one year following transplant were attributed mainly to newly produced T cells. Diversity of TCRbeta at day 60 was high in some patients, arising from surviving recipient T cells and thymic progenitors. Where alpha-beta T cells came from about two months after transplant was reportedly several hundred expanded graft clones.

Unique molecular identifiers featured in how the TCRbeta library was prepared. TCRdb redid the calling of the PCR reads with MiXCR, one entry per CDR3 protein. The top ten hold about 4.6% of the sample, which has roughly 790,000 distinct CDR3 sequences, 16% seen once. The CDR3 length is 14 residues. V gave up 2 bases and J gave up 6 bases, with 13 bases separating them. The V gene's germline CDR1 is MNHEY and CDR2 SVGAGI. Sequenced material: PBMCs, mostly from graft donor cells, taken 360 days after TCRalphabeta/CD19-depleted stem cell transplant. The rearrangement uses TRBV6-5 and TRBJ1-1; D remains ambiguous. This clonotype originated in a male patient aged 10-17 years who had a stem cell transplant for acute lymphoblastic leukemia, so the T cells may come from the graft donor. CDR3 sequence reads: CASSYTETAPEAFF. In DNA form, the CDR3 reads TGTGCCAGCAGTTACACGGAGACGGCGCCTGAAGCTTTCTTT.